Following are 21 T cell receptor beta chains from one sample sequenced in a study of blood T cell repertoires in COVID-19. The data were produced by immunoSEQ multiplex PCR, yet TCRdb's version contains in-frame clones alone and is incomplete. Here the sample spans about 200,000 clones, roughly nine tenths being singletons. Input material: PBMCs or T cells enriched from blood (not recorded which). The receptor source for this set is a woman in her thirties with acute COVID-19.

The gene calls are TRBV5-5 and TRBJ2-7; TRBD2 agrees at 8 bases. In germline, CDR1 is SGHKS, CDR2 YYEKEE (reference sequence). V lost 4 bases to trimming and J lost 6 bases; unmatched junction nucleotides: 3. This CDR3 has 12 amino acids. CDR3 sequence reads: CASSAGGGEQYF. CDR3 nucleotide sequence: TGTGCCAGCAGCGCCGGGGGGGGCGAGCAGTACTTC.

The sample holds one count of this clone. This chain joins TRBV2 and TRBJ1-5; possibly TRBD1 for D (5 bases). CDR1 and CDR2 from the germline V gene are SNHLY and FYNNEI. The CDR3 is 12 residues long. V lost 5 bases and J 4 bases, leaving 6 bases between the germline ends. The CDR3 is CASSRQNQPQHF. DNA of the CDR3: TGTGCCAGCAGTCGACAGAATCAGCCCCAGCATTTT. Using reference TRBV2 and TRBJ1-5 for the parts outside the CDR3, the full variable domain is EPEVTQTPSHQVTQMGQEVILRCVPISNHLYFYWYRQILGQKVEFLVSFYNNEISEKSEIFDDQFSVERPDGSNFTLKIRSTKLEDSAMYFCASSRQNQPQHFGDGTRLSIL.

This clone showed up just once. This sequence joins TRBV18 and TRBJ2-5; D is ambiguous. The germline V gene has CDR1 KGHSH and CDR2 LQKENI. Trimming left V 3 bases short and J 1 base short, with 6 bases between. The CDR3 is 13 amino acids. The CDR3 coding sequence is TGTGCCAGCTCACCCGAGGTCCAAGAGACCCAGTACTTC. Protein product: CASSPEVQETQYF.

This rearrangement joins TRBV18 to TRBJ2-7; TRBD1 agrees at 7 bases. The CDR3 loop spans 13 amino acids. V lost 5 bases to trimming and J lost 6 bases; unmatched junction nucleotides: 7. Germline V gene lookup returns CDR1 KGHSH and CDR2 LQKENI. CDR3: CASSRQGDGEQYF. In DNA form, the CDR3 reads TGTGCCAGCTCAAGACAGGGTGACGGCGAGCAGTACTTC.

This sequence joins TRBV6-4 and TRBJ2-2; 9 bases match TRBD1. The CDR3 is made up of 16 amino acids. V lost 3 bases to trimming and J lost 2 bases; unmatched junction nucleotides: 4. Germline CDR1 reads MRHNA; CDR2 reads SNTAGT. CDR3 in amino acids: CASSEGGQGNTGELFF. CDR3 sequence (DNA): TGTGCCAGCAGTGAAGGGGGACAGGGTAACACCGGGGAGCTGTTTTTT.

The CDR3 region has the DNA TGTGCCAGCAGTTACGGGGAGGGATTGGAAGCTTTCTTT. The encoded protein is CASSYGEGLEAFF. The chain combines TRBV6-5 with TRBJ1-1; D gene uncertain. Germline V gene sequence: CDR1 MNHEY, CDR2 SVGAGI. This CDR3 contains 13 residues. Trimming removed 2 bases at V and 8 bases at J, with 12 bases between.

This chain connects TRBV7-9 to TRBJ1-2; no reliable D call. Germline values: CDR1 SEHNR, CDR2 FQNEAQ (reference sequence). Trimming took off 11 bases at V and 5 bases at J, with 12 bases between the two ends. This CDR3 has 11 residues. CDR3 loop: CALTGEYGYTF. In nucleotides, the CDR3 is TGTGCCTTGACGGGAGAGTATGGCTACACCTTC.

The count of this clone is one. This chain uses TRBV9 with TRBJ1-1; maybe TRBD1 (6 bases). The CDR3 is made up of 15 amino acids. The germline V gene encodes CDR1 SGDLS and CDR2 YYNGEE. The germline V and J ends were trimmed by 0 bases and 5 bases, with 14 bases remaining between them. DNA of the CDR3: TGTGCCAGCAGCGTAGGGGTGACAGGTCGGACTGAAGCTTTCTTT. Its translation is CASSVGVTGRTEAFF.

A remark on this clone: Other DNA variants within this sample encode the same CDR3. The J gene is TRBJ1-1, the V gene TRBV7-2; possible D gene TRBD1, 6 bases. CDR3 length: 16 residues. Germline assignment: CDR1 SGHTA and CDR2 FQGNSA. Trimming removed 5 bases at V and 1 base at J, with 17 bases between. The CDR3 DNA is TGTGCCAGCAGCCTAGGCGGGGGAGGGGGGAACACTGAAGCTTTCTTT. Translation: CASSLGGGGGNTEAFF.

The chain uses TRBV4-1 and TRBJ1-4; no reliable D call. The CDR3 is made up of 15 amino acids. CDR1 is MGHRA and CDR2 is YSYEKL in the germline V gene. V lost 1 base, J lost 4 bases, and 10 bases lay in between. In DNA, the CDR3 is TGCGCCAGCAGCCAAGGCCTCGCGAGTAATGAAAAACTGTTTTTT. Its translation is CASSQGLASNEKLFF.

The chain is built from TRBV11-2 and TRBJ1-2, with D perhaps TRBD1 (5 bases). The CDR3 covers 15 residues. V lost 1 base and J lost 3, with 12 bases in between. Germline assignment: CDR1 SGHAT and CDR2 FQNNGV. The CDR3 DNA reads TGTGCCAGCAGCTTAGCCTCGGGGGGGGACTATGGCTACACCTTC. This gives the protein CASSLASGGDYGYTF.

The rearrangement links TRBV19 to TRBJ2-7; 10 bases agree with TRBD1. The germline V gene encodes CDR1 LNHDA and CDR2 SQIVND (reference sequence). This CDR3 is built from 14 residues. Trimming took 6 bases from V and 6 from J; bases not matched to a gene: 8. The CDR3 is CASSPGTGEFEQYF. CDR3 DNA sequence: TGTGCCAGTAGCCCCGGGACAGGGGAGTTCGAGCAGTACTTC.

The chain links TRBV5-1 to TRBJ1-1; tentatively, D is TRBD1 (6 bases). The CDR3 contains 15 residues. The germline V gene has CDR1 SGHRS and CDR2 YFSETQ. Trimming removed 4 bases from V and 1 base from J, with 14 bases in between. CDR3 residues: CASSLTGQRNTEAFF. The CDR3 nucleotides are TGCGCCAGCAGCCTCACCGGACAGAGGAACACTGAAGCTTTCTTT.

V gene TRBV7-2 combines with J gene TRBJ2-1, with 7 bases matching TRBD2. Germline-derived CDR1 and CDR2 are SGHTA and FQGNSA. This CDR3 has 16 amino acids. V was pared by 0 bases and J by 3 bases, with 5 bases of the junction left unmatched. The CDR3 DNA follows: TGTGCCAGCAGCTTAGCCGGCGGGGGAAACTACAATGAGCAGTTCTTC. Protein product: CASSLAGGGNYNEQFF.

This clone was detected once. The chain has TRBV4-1 and TRBJ1-5; D may be TRBD1 (5 bases). Germline V gene lookup returns CDR1 MGHRA and CDR2 YSYEKL. The CDR3 is made up of 17 amino acids. V dropped 2 bases and J dropped 0 bases, with 14 bases sitting between them. CDR3 sequence reads: CASSQHRGVDSNQPQHF. DNA of the CDR3: TGCGCCAGCAGCCAACATCGGGGGGTAGATAGCAATCAGCCCCAGCATTTT.

This chain uses TRBV10-1 with TRBJ1-2; 8 bases are shared with TRBD1. This CDR3 has 16 residues. The V and J ends lost 6 bases and 1 base, in that order; junction bases with no gene match: 10. Per the germline V gene, CDR1 is WNHNN and CDR2 is SYGVQD (reference sequence). The CDR3 is CASSGDRNLLNYGYTF. Written as DNA, the CDR3 is TGCGCCAGCAGCGGGGACAGGAACCTTCTTAACTATGGCTACACCTTC.

The rearrangement uses TRBV4-1 and TRBJ2-7; D possibly corresponds to TRBD1 (5 bases). V shed 1 base and J shed 3 bases, with 19 bases lying between them. The length of the CDR3 is 17 residues. The germline V gene has CDR1 MGHRA and CDR2 YSYEKL. CDR3 residues: CASSQGLPGRAYYEQYF. The CDR3, as DNA: TGCGCCAGCAGCCAAGGTCTCCCCGGCAGGGCCTACTACGAGCAGTACTTC.

The chain has TRBV4-1 and TRBJ2-3, with a tentative D call TRBD1 (5 bases). V was cut by 0 bases and J by 2 bases, with 12 bases left in between. The CDR3 is made up of 16 amino acids. Germline CDR1 MGHRA, CDR2 YSYEKL. CDR3 DNA sequence: TGCGCCAGCAGCCAAGAAGTAGGGGCGAACACAGATACGCAGTATTTT. It is translated as CASSQEVGANTDTQYF.

The rearrangement uses TRBV4-1 and TRBJ2-7, with 7 bases aligning to TRBD2. J gave up 3 bases and V 1 base, and 3 bases lay outside the gene matches. The germline V gene has CDR1 MGHRA and CDR2 YSYEKL. The CDR3 extends over 14 amino acids. The CDR3 coding sequence is TGCGCCAGCAGCCAAGCGGGGGGTAACTACGAGCAGTACTTC. It is translated as CASSQAGGNYEQYF.

The chain is built from TRBV7-3 and TRBJ1-3, with D possibly TRBD1 on 5 matching bases. The CDR3 has 13 amino acids. Looked up from germline, CDR1 is SGHTA and CDR2 is FQGTGA. V lost 4 bases and J lost 4, with 8 bases in between. CDR3: CASSSRGGNTIYF. The CDR3 bases are TGTGCCAGCAGCTCCCGGGGGGGAAACACCATATATTTT.

The rearrangement uses TRBV9 and TRBJ1-1, with 9 positions matching TRBD1. CDR1 and CDR2 from the germline V gene are SGDLS and YYNGEE. V lost 2 bases to trimming and J lost 2 bases; unmatched junction nucleotides: 7. This CDR3 has 16 residues. This CDR3 is CASSVTRDRDNTEAFF. The CDR3 DNA reads TGTGCCAGCAGCGTGACCCGGGACAGGGACAACACTGAAGCTTTCTTT.